This is a list of T cell receptor beta chains from one sample in a study of long-term antiretroviral therapy in people with HIV. Assay used: immunoSEQ multiplex PCR; TCRdb lists only in-frame clones, some missing. The sample consists of about 22,000 clones, approximately 86% of them appearing once. The specimen was unsorted PBMCs, collected at the start of antiretroviral therapy. The source is a man aged 45 to 65 with HIV. Both conserved end residues are part of each CDR3. D genes are given only for firm matches. Some rows have no size entry. The others give once, few or many, or a class for an expanded clone.

J gene: TRBJ2-7; CDR3 length: 11; clone size: .; D gene: .; V gene: TRBV9; CDR3 DNA: TGTGCCAGCAGCGTAGGGTACGAGCAGTACTTC; CDR3 protein: CASSVGYEQYF
J gene: TRBJ2-1; CDR3 length: 16; clone size: .; D gene: .; V gene: TRBV5-1; CDR3 DNA: TGCGCCAGCAGCTTGGAGACCACAGCCTCCTACAATGAGCAGTTCTTC; CDR3 protein: CASSLETTASYNEQFF
J gene: TRBJ1-6; CDR3 length: 13; clone size: .; D gene: TRBD1; V gene: TRBV7-9; CDR3 DNA: TGTGCCAGCAGTCTGGACAGGGCTTCACCCCTCCACTTT; CDR3 protein: CASSLDRASPLHF
J gene: TRBJ1-1; CDR3 length: 11; clone size: .; D gene: .; V gene: TRBV2; CDR3 DNA: TGTGCCAGTGGGCGGGGAGCTGAAGCTTTCTTT; CDR3 protein: CASGRGAEAFF
J gene: TRBJ2-5; CDR3 length: 17; clone size: .; D gene: TRBD2; V gene: TRBV5-6; CDR3 DNA: TGTGCCAGCAGCCCGGGGACTAGCGGGGGGGCCCGGGAGACCCAGTACTTC; CDR3 protein: CASSPGTSGGARETQYF
J gene: TRBJ1-2; CDR3 length: 15; clone size: .; D gene: TRBD1; V gene: TRBV11-2; CDR3 DNA: TGTGCCAGCAGCACTTACCGGGACAGAAACTATGGCTACACCTTC; CDR3 protein: CASSTYRDRNYGYTF
J gene: TRBJ2-6; CDR3 length: 15; clone size: .; D gene: .; V gene: TRBV5-4; CDR3 DNA: TGTGCCAGCAGCTCTAGACGGTTTGGGGCCAACGTCCTGACTTTC; CDR3 protein: CASSSRRFGANVLTF
J gene: TRBJ1-2; CDR3 length: 12; clone size: few; D gene: .; V gene: TRBV7-8; CDR3 DNA: TGTGCCAGCAGCAGCGGCCTAGGTGGCTACACCTTC; CDR3 protein: CASSSGLGGYTF
J gene: TRBJ1-2; CDR3 length: 14; clone size: .; D gene: .; V gene: TRBV6-5; CDR3 DNA: TGTGCCAGCAGTTCCCTGCCAGCTTACTATGGCTACACCTTC; CDR3 protein: CASSSLPAYYGYTF
J gene: TRBJ2-5; CDR3 length: 13; clone size: once; D gene: .; V gene: TRBV23-1; CDR3 DNA: TGCGCCAGCAGTCAAGGTAGGGCAGAGACCCAGTACTTC; CDR3 protein: CASSQGRAETQYF
J gene: TRBJ2-1; CDR3 length: 12; clone size: .; D gene: TRBD2; V gene: TRBV6-5; CDR3 DNA: TGTGGCGCGGGGGACTCCTACAATGAGCAGTTCTTC; CDR3 protein: CGAGDSYNEQFF
J gene: TRBJ2-1; CDR3 length: 16; clone size: .; D gene: .; V gene: TRBV11-2; CDR3 DNA: TGTGCCAGCAGCTTAGTAGGTGGTACCGCCTACAATGAGCAGTTCTTC; CDR3 protein: CASSLVGGTAYNEQFF
J gene: TRBJ1-2; CDR3 length: 14; clone size: .; D gene: .; V gene: TRBV28; CDR3 DNA: TGTGCCAGCAGTTTATCCCAGGGAGTGGGAGGCTACACCTTC; CDR3 protein: CASSLSQGVGGYTF
J gene: TRBJ2-5; CDR3 length: 14; clone size: .; D gene: TRBD1; V gene: TRBV28; CDR3 DNA: TGTGCCAGCGGGATCGGGGACAGCAAAGAGACCCAGTACTTC; CDR3 protein: CASGIGDSKETQYF
J gene: TRBJ2-7; CDR3 length: 16; clone size: .; D gene: TRBD2; V gene: TRBV27; CDR3 DNA: TGTGCCAGCAGGGGACTAGCGGGAGATCCGGTCTACGAGCAGTACTTC; CDR3 protein: CASRGLAGDPVYEQYF
J gene: TRBJ1-6; CDR3 length: 12; clone size: few; D gene: .; V gene: TRBV7-9; CDR3 DNA: TGTGCCAGCAGCTTGGGGAGTCCACCCCTCCACTTT; CDR3 protein: CASSLGSPPLHF
J gene: TRBJ1-2; CDR3 length: 13; clone size: .; D gene: .; V gene: TRBV10-3; CDR3 DNA: TGTGCCATCAGCGAAAATCCGAACTATGGCTACACCTTC; CDR3 protein: CAISENPNYGYTF
J gene: TRBJ2-7; CDR3 length: 14; clone size: .; D gene: .; V gene: TRBV6-5; CDR3 DNA: TGTGCCAGCAGTTACTCAGAGGGAACCTACGAGCAGTACTTC; CDR3 protein: CASSYSEGTYEQYF
J gene: TRBJ2-2; CDR3 length: 15; clone size: once; D gene: .; V gene: TRBV6-1; CDR3 DNA: TGTGCCAGCACCTCAGGGGGGGAAGGCACCGGGGAGCTGTTTTTT; CDR3 protein: CASTSGGEGTGELFF
J gene: TRBJ1-2; CDR3 length: 10; clone size: .; D gene: .; V gene: TRBV30; CDR3 DNA: TGTGCCTGGAGAAACTATGGCTACACCTTC; CDR3 protein: CAWRNYGYTF
J gene: TRBJ1-1; CDR3 length: 12; clone size: .; D gene: .; V gene: TRBV7-2; CDR3 DNA: TGTGCCAGCATCATAGACACCATTGAAGCTTTCTTT; CDR3 protein: CASIIDTIEAFF
J gene: TRBJ2-2; CDR3 length: 16; clone size: .; D gene: TRBD1; V gene: TRBV7-9; CDR3 DNA: TGTGCCAGCAGCCAAGTACAGGGGGCTATCACCGGGGAGCTGTTTTTT; CDR3 protein: CASSQVQGAITGELFF
J gene: TRBJ2-1; CDR3 length: 14; clone size: .; D gene: .; V gene: TRBV6-6; CDR3 DNA: TGTGCCAGCAGTCTATACTCAATCTACAATGAGCAGTTCTTC; CDR3 protein: CASSLYSIYNEQFF
J gene: TRBJ2-1; CDR3 length: 14; clone size: .; D gene: .; V gene: TRBV5-5; CDR3 DNA: TGTGCCAGCAGCCGGCTGATGGCAGGGGGCGGGGGGTTCTTC; CDR3 protein: CASSRLMAGGGGFF
J gene: TRBJ1-4; CDR3 length: 14; clone size: .; D gene: TRBD1; V gene: TRBV6-6; CDR3 DNA: TGTGCCAGCAGTTGGACAGGGGGCTTCGAAAAACTGTTTTTT; CDR3 protein: CASSWTGGFEKLFF
J gene: TRBJ2-5; CDR3 length: 16; clone size: once; D gene: TRBD2; V gene: TRBV5-1; CDR3 DNA: TGCGCCAGCAGGTTTAGCGGGGGGGCCGGTCAAGAGACCCAGTACTTC; CDR3 protein: CASRFSGGAGQETQYF
J gene: TRBJ1-5; CDR3 length: 14; clone size: .; D gene: .; V gene: TRBV6-1; CDR3 DNA: TGTGCCAGCAGTGCCCGGAGGGGGGGCCAGCCCCAGCATTTT; CDR3 protein: CASSARRGGQPQHF
J gene: TRBJ1-4; CDR3 length: 14; clone size: once; D gene: .; V gene: TRBV4-1; CDR3 DNA: TGCGCCAGCAGCCACCATGGAACTAATGAAAAACTGTTTTTT; CDR3 protein: CASSHHGTNEKLFF
J gene: TRBJ1-2; CDR3 length: 13; clone size: few; D gene: .; V gene: TRBV14; CDR3 DNA: TGTGCCAGCAGCCAGGGAGTAGCGGAAATCTACACCTTC; CDR3 protein: CASSQGVAEIYTF
J gene: TRBJ2-4; CDR3 length: 13; clone size: once; D gene: .; V gene: TRBV28; CDR3 DNA: TGTGCCAGCAGCAGACACGGATGGAACATTCAGTACTTC; CDR3 protein: CASSRHGWNIQYF
J gene: TRBJ1-5; CDR3 length: 15; clone size: .; D gene: .; V gene: TRBV19; CDR3 DNA: TGTGCCAGTAGTGTGAGGGGTTGGCGCAATCAGCCCCAGCATTTT; CDR3 protein: CASSVRGWRNQPQHF
J gene: TRBJ2-1; CDR3 length: 16; clone size: .; D gene: .; V gene: TRBV19; CDR3 DNA: TGTGCCAGTAGTATAGAAGGTTTGGGCAGCTACAATGAGCAGTTCTTC; CDR3 protein: CASSIEGLGSYNEQFF
J gene: TRBJ2-3; CDR3 length: 15; clone size: .; D gene: TRBD1; V gene: TRBV10-3; CDR3 DNA: TGTGCCATCAGACCACAGGGGGAAAGCACAGATACGCAGTATTTT; CDR3 protein: CAIRPQGESTDTQYF
J gene: TRBJ2-7; CDR3 length: 15; clone size: once; D gene: TRBD1; V gene: TRBV18; CDR3 DNA: TGTGCCAGCTCACCCACCAAAGGACAGGGTAGCGAGCAGTACTTC; CDR3 protein: CASSPTKGQGSEQYF
J gene: TRBJ2-2; CDR3 length: 15; clone size: .; D gene: .; V gene: TRBV7-2; CDR3 DNA: TGTGCCAGCAGCACCCGACGGACGAACACCGGGGAGCTGTTTTTT; CDR3 protein: CASSTRRTNTGELFF
J gene: TRBJ2-5; CDR3 length: 14; clone size: .; D gene: .; V gene: TRBV5-4; CDR3 DNA: TGTGCCAGCAGCTTGGATTCTAGGGGAGAGACCCAGTACTTC; CDR3 protein: CASSLDSRGETQYF
J gene: TRBJ2-1; CDR3 length: 13; clone size: .; D gene: .; V gene: TRBV14; CDR3 DNA: TGTGCCAGCAGCCAAGATTTGACTCAGGGGCAGTTCTTC; CDR3 protein: CASSQDLTQGQFF
J gene: TRBJ2-3; CDR3 length: 16; clone size: .; D gene: TRBD2; V gene: TRBV5-4; CDR3 DNA: TGTGCCAGCAGCTTGGGACTAGCGGTTAGCACAGATACGCAGTATTTT; CDR3 protein: CASSLGLAVSTDTQYF
J gene: TRBJ1-5; CDR3 length: 15; clone size: .; D gene: .; V gene: TRBV10-3; CDR3 DNA: TGTGCCATCAGTGAGTCATTAAGTAGCAATCAGCCCCAGCATTTT; CDR3 protein: CAISESLSSNQPQHF
J gene: TRBJ2-7; CDR3 length: 13; clone size: .; D gene: .; V gene: TRBV21-1; CDR3 DNA: TGTGCCAGCAGCCCCCGATGGGGGGGAGAGCAGTACTTC; CDR3 protein: CASSPRWGGEQYF
J gene: TRBJ2-7; CDR3 length: 14; clone size: .; D gene: .; V gene: TRBV5-1; CDR3 DNA: TGCGCCAGCAGCTGGGCGTGGGGCACCTACGAGCAGTACTTC; CDR3 protein: CASSWAWGTYEQYF
J gene: TRBJ2-1; CDR3 length: 16; clone size: .; D gene: TRBD2; V gene: TRBV11-2; CDR3 DNA: TGTGCCAGCAGCTTCATTACCGGGACTAGATGGAATGAGCAGTTCTTC; CDR3 protein: CASSFITGTRWNEQFF
J gene: TRBJ2-5; CDR3 length: 16; clone size: .; D gene: TRBD2; V gene: TRBV6-6; CDR3 DNA: TGTGCCAGCTCCTACTTTATGCGGGGGGTCCAAGAGACCCAGTACTTC; CDR3 protein: CASSYFMRGVQETQYF
J gene: TRBJ1-2; CDR3 length: 15; clone size: .; D gene: .; V gene: TRBV7-2; CDR3 DNA: TGTGCCAGCAGCTTAGCGATGACTGTTGGCTATGGCTACACCTTC; CDR3 protein: CASSLAMTVGYGYTF
J gene: TRBJ2-5; CDR3 length: 14; clone size: .; D gene: .; V gene: TRBV5-4; CDR3 DNA: TGTGCCAGCAGCTTGCATGTAGGTCCAGAGACCCAGTACTTC; CDR3 protein: CASSLHVGPETQYF
J gene: TRBJ2-7; CDR3 length: 13; clone size: .; D gene: .; V gene: TRBV6-1; CDR3 DNA: TGTGCCAGCAGTGTACAGGTGGCCTACGAGCAGTACTTC; CDR3 protein: CASSVQVAYEQYF
J gene: TRBJ2-4; CDR3 length: 16; clone size: .; D gene: .; V gene: TRBV5-4; CDR3 DNA: TGTGCCAGCAGCTTGGGGACAGCTACAGCCAAAAACATTCAGTACTTC; CDR3 protein: CASSLGTATAKNIQYF
J gene: TRBJ2-1; CDR3 length: 15; clone size: .; D gene: TRBD1; V gene: TRBV7-6; CDR3 DNA: TGTGCCAGCAGCTCCCGGGACAGGGGGCCCAATGAGCAGTTCTTC; CDR3 protein: CASSSRDRGPNEQFF
J gene: TRBJ2-3; CDR3 length: 12; clone size: .; D gene: .; V gene: TRBV7-2; CDR3 DNA: TGTGCCAGCAGCTTAGGTCGAGATACGCAGTATTTT; CDR3 protein: CASSLGRDTQYF
J gene: TRBJ1-3; CDR3 length: 16; clone size: .; D gene: .; V gene: TRBV5-1; CDR3 DNA: TGCGCCAGCAGCCCCGCCGCCGGGGGGGTCGGAAACACCATATATTTT; CDR3 protein: CASSPAAGGVGNTIYF
J gene: TRBJ1-5; CDR3 length: 15; clone size: .; D gene: TRBD1; V gene: TRBV12-5; CDR3 DNA: TGTGCTAGTGGTTTACGGGACAGCAACAATCAGCCCCAGCATTTT; CDR3 protein: CASGLRDSNNQPQHF
J gene: TRBJ2-2; CDR3 length: 16; clone size: .; D gene: .; V gene: TRBV27; CDR3 DNA: TGTGCCAGCAGTTATCACGAGCGACAAGGAACCGGGGAGCTGTTTTTT; CDR3 protein: CASSYHERQGTGELFF
J gene: TRBJ2-3; CDR3 length: 14; clone size: .; D gene: .; V gene: TRBV6-1; CDR3 DNA: TGTGCCAGCAGTCCCCGGGACGGGGCGGATACGCAGTATTTT; CDR3 protein: CASSPRDGADTQYF
J gene: TRBJ1-3; CDR3 length: 16; clone size: .; D gene: .; V gene: TRBV4-2; CDR3 DNA: TGTGCCAGCAGCCAAGATCCCGCCTTCTCTGGAAACACCATATATTTT; CDR3 protein: CASSQDPAFSGNTIYF
J gene: TRBJ2-1; CDR3 length: 14; clone size: once; D gene: .; V gene: TRBV11-2; CDR3 DNA: TGTGCCACCGTGAAAACGACAGGATGGAATGAGCAGTTCTTC; CDR3 protein: CATVKTTGWNEQFF
J gene: TRBJ2-7; CDR3 length: 14; clone size: .; D gene: TRBD1; V gene: TRBV27; CDR3 DNA: TGTGCCAGCAGTTTAAGGACAGGGGACGGCGAGCAGTACTTC; CDR3 protein: CASSLRTGDGEQYF
J gene: TRBJ2-7; CDR3 length: 14; clone size: .; D gene: .; V gene: TRBV19; CDR3 DNA: TGTGCCAGTAGTCTTCAATGGACCGAATACGAGCAGTACTTC; CDR3 protein: CASSLQWTEYEQYF
J gene: TRBJ2-3; CDR3 length: 15; clone size: .; D gene: .; V gene: TRBV5-4; CDR3 DNA: TGTGCCAGCAGCTTGAGTTTAGCGGGCACAGATACGCAGTATTTT; CDR3 protein: CASSLSLAGTDTQYF
J gene: TRBJ1-1; CDR3 length: 16; clone size: .; D gene: .; V gene: TRBV7-9; CDR3 DNA: TGTGCCAGCAGCTCCAGGGGAATTCGGGAGAGATTTGAAGCTTTCTTT; CDR3 protein: CASSSRGIRERFEAFF